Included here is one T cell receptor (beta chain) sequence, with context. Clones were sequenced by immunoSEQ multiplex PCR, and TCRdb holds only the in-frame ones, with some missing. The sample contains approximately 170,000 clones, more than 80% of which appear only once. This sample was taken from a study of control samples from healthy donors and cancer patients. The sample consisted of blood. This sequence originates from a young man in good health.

The CDR3 protein is CAWSVHPQSAEAFF. CDR3 bases: TGTGCCTGGAGTGTACATCCCCAAAGCGCTGAAGCTTTCTTT. The gene calls are TRBV30 and TRBJ1-1, with D hard to call. The V gene's germline CDR1 is GTSNPN and CDR2 SVGIG (reference sequence). The CDR3 sequence is 14 residues long. Trimming left V 0 bases short and J 6 bases short, with 14 bases between.